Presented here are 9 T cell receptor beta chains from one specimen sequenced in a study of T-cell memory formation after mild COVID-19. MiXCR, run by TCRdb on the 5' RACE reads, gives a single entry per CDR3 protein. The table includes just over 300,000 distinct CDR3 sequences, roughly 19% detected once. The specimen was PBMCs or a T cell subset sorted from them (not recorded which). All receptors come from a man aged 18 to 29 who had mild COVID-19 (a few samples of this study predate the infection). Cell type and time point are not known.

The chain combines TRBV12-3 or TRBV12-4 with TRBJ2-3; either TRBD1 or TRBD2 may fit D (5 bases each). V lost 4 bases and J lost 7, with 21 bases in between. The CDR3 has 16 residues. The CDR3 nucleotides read TGTGCCAGCAGTTCACACCGGGACGGCTTCTCTTATACGCAGTATTTT. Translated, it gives CASSSHRDGFSYTQYF.

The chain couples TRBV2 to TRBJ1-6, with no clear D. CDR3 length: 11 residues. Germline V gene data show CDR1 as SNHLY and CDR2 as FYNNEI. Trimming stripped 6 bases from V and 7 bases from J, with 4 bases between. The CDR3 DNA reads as TGTGCCAGCAGGGGAAATTCACCCCTCCACTTT. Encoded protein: CASRGNSPLHF.

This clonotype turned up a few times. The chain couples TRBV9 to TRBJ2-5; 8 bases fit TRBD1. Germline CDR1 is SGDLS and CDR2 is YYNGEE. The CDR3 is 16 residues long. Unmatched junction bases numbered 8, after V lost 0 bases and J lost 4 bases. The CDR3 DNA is TGTGCCAGCAGCGTAGGAGGACAGGGTTCCCCAGAGACCCAGTACTTC. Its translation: CASSVGGQGSPETQYF. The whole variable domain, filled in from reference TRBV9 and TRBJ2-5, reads DSGVTQTPKHLITATGQRVTLRCSPRSGDLSVYWYQQSLDQGLQFLIQYYNGEERAKGNILERFSAQQFPDLHSELNLSSLELGDSALYFCASSVGGQGSPETQYFGPGTRLLVL.

CDR3 sequence (DNA): TGTGCCAGCAGGGAGACAGCACAAGAGACCCAGTACTTC. It yields the protein CASRETAQETQYF. The genes are TRBV2 and TRBJ2-5, with a weak D call TRBD1 (5 bases). Germline V CDR1 and CDR2: SNHLY, FYNNEI. V dropped 6 bases and J dropped 2 bases, with 10 bases sitting between them. This CDR3 spans 13 amino acids.

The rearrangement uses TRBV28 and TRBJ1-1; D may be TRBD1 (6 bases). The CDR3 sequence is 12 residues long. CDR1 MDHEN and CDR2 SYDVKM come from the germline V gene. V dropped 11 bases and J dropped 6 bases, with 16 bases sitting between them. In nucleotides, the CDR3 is TGTGCCCTTAAGCAGGGGAAGGCTGAAGCTTTCTTT. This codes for CALKQGKAEAFF. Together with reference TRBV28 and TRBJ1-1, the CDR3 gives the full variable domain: DVKVTQSSRYLVKRTGEKVFLECVQDMDHENMFWYRQDPGLGLRLIYFSYDVKMKEKGDIPEGYSVSREKKERFSLILESASTNQTSMYLCALKQGKAEAFFGQGTRLTVV.

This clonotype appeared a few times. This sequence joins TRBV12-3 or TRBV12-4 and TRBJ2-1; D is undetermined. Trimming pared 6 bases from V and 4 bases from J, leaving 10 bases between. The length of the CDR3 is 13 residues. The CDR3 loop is CASSAIGYNEQFF. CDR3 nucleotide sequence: TGTGCCAGCAGCGCGATCGGATACAATGAGCAGTTCTTC.

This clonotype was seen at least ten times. The CDR3 region has the DNA TGTGCCAGCAGCTCGCAGGGGGGATCAGGAGCGACTTTCTTT. Translating it yields CASSSQGGSGATFF. This chain uses TRBV7-2 with TRBJ1-1; 7 bases align to TRBD1. The length of the CDR3 is 14 residues. The junction had 14 bases not matched to a gene; V was cut back by 4 bases and J by 12 bases. Germline assignment: CDR1 SGHTA and CDR2 FQGNSA.

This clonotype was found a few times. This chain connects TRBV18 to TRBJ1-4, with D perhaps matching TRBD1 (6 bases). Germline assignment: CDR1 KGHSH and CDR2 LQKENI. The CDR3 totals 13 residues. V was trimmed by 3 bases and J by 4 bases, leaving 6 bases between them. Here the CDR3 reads CASSPRGNEKLFF. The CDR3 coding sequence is TGTGCCAGCTCACCCAGGGGTAATGAAAAACTGTTTTTT.

The DNA for the CDR3 is TGTGCCAGCAGCTTGGCGCTCAGGGCCACTGAAGCTTTCTTT. It is translated as CASSLALRATEAFF. The rearrangement uses TRBV5-6 and TRBJ1-1, with a tentative D call TRBD1 (5 bases). The CDR3 has 14 amino acids. Germline V gene data show CDR1 as SGHDT and CDR2 as YYEEEE. V was shortened by 0 bases and J by 4 bases, with 10 bases between the two germline ends.